This entry lists 18 T cell receptor beta chains sequenced from one sample in a study of control samples from healthy donors and cancer patients (dated by TCRdb to the early 2020s). The library relied on the immunoSEQ multiplex PCR assay. In its TCRdb copy, this immuneACCESS table keeps in-frame sequences only and misses some clones. Where compared with another copy, unresolved V genes explain less than half of these, and the others have no known cause. The sample records around 96,000 clones, approximately 93% of which are singletons. Approximately 8% of the sample belongs to the ten largest clones. Material: blood. The receptors stem from a man between 18 and 29 years old in good health.

Only a few counts were recorded for this clone. V and J are TRBV4-3 and TRBJ2-6; D not certain. CDR3 length: 16 amino acids. The germline V and J ends were trimmed by 1 base and 0 bases, with 7 bases remaining between them. Germline V gene lookup returns CDR1 LGHNA and CDR2 YSLEER. This CDR3 reads CASSQAVDSGANVLTF. CDR3 sequence (DNA): TGCGCCAGCAGCCAAGCTGTGGACTCTGGGGCCAACGTCCTGACTTTC.

This clone came up a few times. The chain combines TRBV2 with TRBJ1-5; 8 bases agree with TRBD1. This CDR3 has 17 amino acids. The trim removed 6 bases at V and 3 bases at J, leaving 13 bases unmatched. Germline lookup yields CDR1 SNHLY and CDR2 FYNNEI. The CDR3 DNA reads TGTGCCAGCAGGCCCCAAGGAGGACAGGGACTCAATCAGCCCCAGCATTTT. Residues: CASRPQGGQGLNQPQHF.

The CDR3 is CASSLAHQTPYGYTF. The CDR3 DNA sequence: TGTGCCAGCAGCTTGGCCCACCAGACACCTTATGGCTACACCTTC. The chain recombines TRBV5-6 with TRBJ1-2, with no clear D. Germline V gene lookup returns CDR1 SGHDT and CDR2 YYEEEE. The ends were cut back, 0 bases at V and 5 bases at J, with 14 bases in the middle. CDR3 length equals 15 residues.

The rearrangement uses TRBV4-2 and TRBJ2-7, with 11 bases aligning to TRBD2. Germline trimming cut 1 base from V and 1 base from J; bases unmatched to any gene: 9. This CDR3 region has 18 residues. Germline V gene sequence: CDR1 LGHNA, CDR2 YNFKEQ. The DNA of the CDR3 is TGTGCCAGCAGCCAAGGGGCCCGGGCTAGCGGGAGGTCCTACGAGCAGTACTTC. Translation gives CASSQGARASGRSYEQYF.

The chain uses TRBV6-5 and TRBJ1-4, with TRBD1 as a possible D gene (5 bases). The CDR3 contains 16 residues. Germline CDR1 MNHEY, CDR2 SVGAGI. V was cut by 2 bases and J by 0 bases, with 10 bases left in between. CDR3 region: CASSYGRQPTNEKLFF. The CDR3 DNA sequence: TGTGCCAGCAGTTACGGTCGACAGCCAACTAATGAAAAACTGTTTTTT.

The gene calls are TRBV6-2 or TRBV6-3 and TRBJ2-1; 8 bases fit TRBD2. CDR1 MNHEY and CDR2 SVGEGT come from the germline V gene. The junction had 19 bases not matched to a gene; V was cut back by 5 bases and J by 10 bases. CDR3 size: 17 residues. The DNA of the CDR3 is TGTGCCAGCAGTCATCAGGGCGGGAGGCAATATGCGAGGGAGCAGTTCTTC. It translates to CASSHQGGRQYAREQFF.

V is TRBV27 and J is TRBJ1-4; the D is unclear. Trimming cost V 5 bases and J 0 bases, with 16 bases left between them. There are 17 residues in the CDR3. In germline, CDR1 is MNHEY, CDR2 SMNVEV (reference sequence). The CDR3 bases are TGTGCCAGCAGTACCAGCCGTCAACTTACAACTAATGAAAAACTGTTTTTT. Its protein is CASSTSRQLTTNEKLFF.

The rearrangement joins TRBV11-3 to TRBJ2-2; no clear D gene. Deletions cut 8 bases from V and 7 bases from J, with 17 bases between. The CDR3 extends over 14 amino acids. Germline V gene lookup returns CDR1 SGHNT and CDR2 YENEEA. The DNA for the CDR3 is TGTGCCAGCGATTTGGGCGGCATGAGCGGGGAGCTGTTTTTT. Translating it yields CASDLGGMSGELFF.

The rearrangement uses TRBV7-2 and TRBJ1-5; D unclear. V was pared by 5 bases and J by 6 bases, with 14 bases between. The germline V gene encodes CDR1 SGHTA and CDR2 FQGNSA. The CDR3 runs 14 residues. The CDR3 nucleotides read TGTGCCAGCAGCCCTGGGCAAGTTAGTCAGCCCCAGCATTTT. It encodes CASSPGQVSQPQHF. Full variable domain (outside the CDR3, taken from reference TRBV7-2 and TRBJ1-5): GAGVSQSPSNKVTEKGKDVELRCDPISGHTALYWYRQSLGQGLEFLIYFQGNSAPDKSGLPSDRFSAERTGGSVSTLTIQRTQQEDSAVYLCASSPGQVSQPQHFGDGTRLSIL.

The V and J genes are TRBV5-6 and TRBJ2-7; no firm D call. Germline CDR1 reads SGHDT; CDR2 reads YYEEEE. V was cut by 1 base and J by 0 bases, with 11 bases left in between. The CDR3 runs to 15 residues. CDR3 sequence (DNA): TGTGCCAGCAGCTTGCCCTCACTTAGCTCCTACGAGCAGTACTTC. It codes for CASSLPSLSSYEQYF.

The rearrangement joins TRBV4-1 to TRBJ2-4; 8 bases align to TRBD2. This CDR3 is built from 20 residues. Germline CDR1 and CDR2: MGHRA and YSYEKL. V gave up 0 bases and J gave up 2 bases; unmatched junction bases: 15. DNA of the CDR3: TGCGCCAGCAGCCAAGAAGCGGAGAGACTAGCGATCGGAACCAAAAACATTCAGTACTTC. Translating it yields CASSQEAERLAIGTKNIQYF.

The table lists this clone with a count of one. This chain links TRBV7-9 with TRBJ1-2, with unresolved D. Germline CDR1 reads SEHNR; CDR2 reads FQNEAQ (reference sequence). V was pared by 5 bases and J by 5 bases, with 12 bases between. The CDR3 sequence is 13 residues long. The CDR3 spells CASSPPTMYGYTF. CDR3 sequence (DNA): TGTGCCAGCAGCCCACCGACCATGTATGGCTACACCTTC. Drawing the rest from reference TRBV7-9 and TRBJ1-2, the complete variable domain is DTGVSQNPRHKITKRGQNVTFRCDPISEHNRLYWYRQTLGQGPEFLTYFQNEAQLEKSRLLSDRFSAERPKGSFSTLEIQRTEQGDSAMYLCASSPPTMYGYTFGSGTRLTVV.

The rearrangement joins TRBV7-9 to TRBJ2-4; the D gene is possibly TRBD2 (5 bases). The CDR3 contains 12 residues. V lost 3 bases to trimming and J lost 7 bases, with 7 bases between them. CDR1 SEHNR and CDR2 FQNEAQ come from the germline V gene (reference sequence). CDR3 bases: TGTGCCAGCAGCTTCCAGCGGAACATTCAGTACTTC. This translates into CASSFQRNIQYF.

This chain links TRBV7-2 with TRBJ1-1; D is possibly TRBD1 (5 bases). This CDR3 spans 14 amino acids. Looked up from germline, CDR1 is SGHTA and CDR2 is FQGNSA. The V gene lost 4 bases and the J gene lost 2 bases, with 11 bases spanning the gap. The CDR3 region has the DNA TGTGCCAGCAGCTCCAACGGGGGAAACACTGAAGCTTTCTTT. This sequence encodes CASSSNGGNTEAFF.

The chain uses TRBV11-2 and TRBJ1-3; unclear D gene. Trimming took off 3 bases at V and 1 base at J, with 7 bases between the two ends. Germline CDR1 reads SGHAT; CDR2 reads FQNNGV. The CDR3 spans 14 residues. Written as DNA, the CDR3 is TGTGCCAGCAGCTTCCAACTTTCTGGAAACACCATATATTTT. Amino acids: CASSFQLSGNTIYF.

The chain recombines TRBV18 with TRBJ1-5; 12 positions match TRBD1. V dropped 2 bases and J dropped 2; count of bases not matched to a gene: 7. The V gene's germline CDR1 is KGHSH and CDR2 LQKENI. The CDR3 consists of 18 residues. CDR3 DNA sequence: TGTGCCAGCTCACCAGGGGGACAGGGGGCGCGTGGCAATCAGCCCCAGCATTTT. This codes for CASSPGGQGARGNQPQHF.

This clone came up a few times. V usage is TRBV12-3 or TRBV12-4 and J usage is TRBJ2-5; D unresolved. There are 10 residues in the CDR3. The CDR3 here is CATTRETQYF. In DNA, the CDR3 is TGTGCAACCACTCGGGAGACCCAGTACTTC.

The chain is built from TRBV6-1 and TRBJ1-2; unclear D gene. CDR3 length equals 14 residues. Looked up from germline, CDR1 is MNHNS and CDR2 is SASEGT. V shed 2 bases and J shed 4 bases, with 11 bases lying between them. CDR3 sequence reads: CASSESGRSYGYTF. The CDR3 nucleotides are TGTGCCAGCAGTGAAAGCGGCAGATCCTATGGCTACACCTTC.